The 7 T cell receptor beta chains given below trace back to one sample, sequenced in a study of early T cells in non-severe SARS-CoV-2 infection. One entry per CDR3 protein results from TCRdb running MiXCR on the 5' RACE reads. The sample records some 60,000 distinct CDR3 sequences, about 9.3% being singletons. The material sequenced was whole blood. Receptors were obtained from an adult who was a healthcare worker with PCR-confirmed SARS-CoV-2 infection or an uninfected control (not recorded which).

The chain links TRBV27 to TRBJ2-1; D remains unclear. The V gene lost 6 bases and the J gene lost 1 base, with 16 bases spanning the gap. The CDR3 totals 16 residues. CDR1 MNHEY and CDR2 SMNVEV come from the germline V gene (reference sequence). The CDR3 DNA is TGTGCCAGCAGAACTTCCCCTTGGGGTTCCTACAATGAGCAGTTCTTC. Its protein product is CASRTSPWGSYNEQFF.

The table lists this clonotype with many counts. This chain links TRBV6-6 with TRBJ1-5, with 8 bases lining up with TRBD1. Germline-derived CDR1 and CDR2 are MNHNY and SVGAGI (reference sequence). V shed 7 bases, J shed 3 bases, and the junction held 5 bases outside the gene matches. There are 14 residues in the CDR3. CDR3 residues: CASNGDRFNQPQHF. The CDR3 nucleotides are TGTGCCAGCAACGGGGACAGGTTCAATCAGCCCCAGCATTTT.

This clonotype occurred a few times. The chain couples TRBV5-1 to TRBJ1-6; no definite D call. V lost 4 bases, J lost 0 bases, and 8 bases lay in between. This CDR3 is 15 amino acids long. Germline CDR1 is SGHRS and CDR2 is YFSETQ. CDR3 sequence reads: CASSPMSSYNSPLHF. The CDR3 DNA is TGCGCCAGCAGCCCAATGTCCTCCTATAATTCACCCCTCCACTTT.

This clonotype was counted a few times. Here the CDR3 DNA reads TGTGCCAGCAGCTTGACAGCTTCTAATGAAAAACTGTTTTTT. Residues: CASSLTASNEKLFF. The chain recombines TRBV7-9 with TRBJ1-4, with a weak D call TRBD1 (5 bases). The CDR3 sequence is 14 residues long. V was cut by 3 bases and J by 3 bases, with 8 bases left in between. The germline V gene has CDR1 SEHNR and CDR2 FQNEAQ (reference sequence).

The chain recombines TRBV7-8 with TRBJ2-7, with TRBD2 matching over 9 bases. Per germline, CDR1 SGHVS and CDR2 FQNEAQ. The V gene end was trimmed by 5 bases and the J gene end by 5 bases; junction bases not matched to a gene: 10. The CDR3 covers 15 residues. CDR3 sequence (DNA): TGTGCCAGCAGCCAGAGCGGGCGGGGGGGCGACGAGCAGTACGTC. It encodes CASSQSGRGGDEQYV.

This clonotype has just a few counts. The V and J genes are TRBV7-2 and TRBJ1-5; D perhaps matches TRBD1 (6 bases). The CDR3 loop spans 15 amino acids. Germline CDR1 reads SGHTA; CDR2 reads FQGNSA. The germline V and J ends were trimmed by 4 bases and 3 bases, with 13 bases remaining between them. CDR3 DNA: TGTGCCAGCAGCTCCGGACAGCAGCTCAATCAGCCCCAGCATTTT. Translation gives CASSSGQQLNQPQHF.

This clonotype was observed many times. The V call is TRBV12-5, the J call TRBJ2-2; TRBD2 is a possible D gene (5 bases). CDR1 is LGHNT and CDR2 is FRNRAP in the germline V gene. This CDR3 contains 14 residues. The V and J ends lost 5 bases and 1 base respectively, with 8 bases between them. CDR3 DNA sequence: TGTGCTAGTGGTCGGGGAGAGAACACCGGGGAGCTGTTTTTT. Protein: CASGRGENTGELFF.